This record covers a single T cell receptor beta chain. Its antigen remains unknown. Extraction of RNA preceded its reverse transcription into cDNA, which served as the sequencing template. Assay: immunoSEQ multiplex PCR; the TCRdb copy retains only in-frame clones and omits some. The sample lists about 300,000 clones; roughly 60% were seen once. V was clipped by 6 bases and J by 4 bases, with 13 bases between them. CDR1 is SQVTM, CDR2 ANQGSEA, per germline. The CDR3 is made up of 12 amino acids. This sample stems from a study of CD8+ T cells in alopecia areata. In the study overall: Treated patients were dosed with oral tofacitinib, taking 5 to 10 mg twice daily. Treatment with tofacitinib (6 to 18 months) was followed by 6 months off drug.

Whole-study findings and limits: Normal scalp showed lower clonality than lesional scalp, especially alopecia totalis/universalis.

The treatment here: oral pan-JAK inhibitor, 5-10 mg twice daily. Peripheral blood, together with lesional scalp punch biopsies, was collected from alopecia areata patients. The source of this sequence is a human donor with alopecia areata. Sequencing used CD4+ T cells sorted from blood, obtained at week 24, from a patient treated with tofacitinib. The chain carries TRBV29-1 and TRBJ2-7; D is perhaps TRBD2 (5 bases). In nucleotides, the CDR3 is TGCAGCGTATACCGGGGTAATTACGAGCAGTACTTC. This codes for CSVYRGNYEQYF.